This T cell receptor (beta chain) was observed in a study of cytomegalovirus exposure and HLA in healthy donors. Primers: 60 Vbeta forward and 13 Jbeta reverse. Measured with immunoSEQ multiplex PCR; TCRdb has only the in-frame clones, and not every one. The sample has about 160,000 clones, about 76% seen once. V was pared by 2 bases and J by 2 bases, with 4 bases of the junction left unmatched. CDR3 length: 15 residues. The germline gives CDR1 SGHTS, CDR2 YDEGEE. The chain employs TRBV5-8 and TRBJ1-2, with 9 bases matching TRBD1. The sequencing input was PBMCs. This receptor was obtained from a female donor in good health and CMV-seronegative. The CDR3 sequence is CASSLGQGWNYGYTF. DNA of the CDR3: TGTGCCAGCAGCTTAGGACAGGGGTGGAACTATGGCTACACCTTC.